Each of the 32 T cell receptor beta chains below was sequenced from the same sample in a study of blood T cell repertoires in COVID-19. Sequencing was performed with immunoSEQ multiplex PCR; in TCRdb, only in-frame clones are kept and a portion is missing. Of around 100,000 clones in the sample, 65% to 80% were seen once. Sequenced: peripheral blood. The source of these receptors is a man aged 65 to 79 with active or convalescent COVID-19.

The V and J genes are TRBV5-8 and TRBJ1-5; 8 nucleotides match TRBD1. Germline CDR1 SGHTS, CDR2 YDEGEE. This CDR3 has 16 residues. V trimming: 4 bases; J trimming: 1 base; junction bases outside the gene matches: 7. CDR3 sequence (DNA): TGTGCCAGCAGCCCTGGACAGGGAGGGAGCAATCAGCCCCAGCATTTT. Encoded protein: CASSPGQGGSNQPQHF.

V gene TRBV10-2 combines with J gene TRBJ2-3; TRBD2 aligns across 7 bases. Germline V gene data show CDR1 as WSHSY and CDR2 as SAAADI. Trimming cost V 6 bases and J 4 bases; bases outside gene matches: 7. The CDR3 sequence is 14 residues long. Here the CDR3 reads CASSPGGRADTQYF. CDR3 DNA: TGCGCCAGCAGCCCGGGAGGCCGAGCAGATACGCAGTATTTT.

The chain combines TRBV18 with TRBJ1-3; tentatively, D is TRBD1 (5 bases). This CDR3 spans 13 amino acids. Trimming stripped 4 bases from V and 2 bases from J, with 6 bases between. CDR1 and CDR2 (germline): KGHSH, LQKENI. DNA for the CDR3: TGTGCCAGCTCACAGGGGACTGGAAACACCATATATTTT. Its protein product is CASSQGTGNTIYF.

The rearrangement joins TRBV18 to TRBJ2-1, with 7 positions matching TRBD1. CDR1 KGHSH and CDR2 LQKENI come from the germline V gene. This CDR3 spans 16 amino acids. The V gene end was trimmed by 5 bases and the J gene end by 2 bases; junction bases not matched to a gene: 9. The CDR3 nucleotides are TGTGCCAGCTCATCGCCGACAGGGAGCCCCTACAATGAGCAGTTCTTC. It is translated as CASSSPTGSPYNEQFF.

J is TRBJ2-1 and V is TRBV5-1, with D possibly being TRBD2 (6 bases). Germline CDR1 and CDR2: SGHRS and YFSETQ. V was clipped by 0 bases and J by 6 bases, with 22 bases between them. The CDR3 runs to 18 residues. As DNA, the CDR3 is TGCGCCAGCAGCTTGGCCCCGGCAGGAGGAGGGTACGGCAATGAGCAGTTCTTC. Translated: CASSLAPAGGGYGNEQFF.

This CDR3 reads CASMKRPGGYTF. The CDR3 DNA reads as TGTGCCAGTATGAAGAGGCCCGGGGGCTACACCTTC. The V call is TRBV19, the J call TRBJ1-2; D gene ambiguous. The CDR3 covers 12 residues. Trimming pared 7 bases from V and 8 bases from J, leaving 14 bases between. The V gene's germline CDR1 is LNHDA and CDR2 SQIVND (reference sequence). Full variable domain (rest looked up from reference TRBV19 and TRBJ1-2): DGGITQSPKYLFRKEGQNVTLSCEQNLNHDAMYWYRQDPGQGLRLIYYSQIVNDFQKGDIAEGYSVSREKKESFPLTVTSAQKNPTAFYLCASMKRPGGYTFGSGTRLTVV.

V and J are TRBV18 and TRBJ2-5, with D tentatively TRBD2 (5 bases). V gave up 3 bases and J gave up 1 base, with 18 bases separating them. There are 17 residues in the CDR3. The germline CDR1 and CDR2 sequences are KGHSH and LQKENI. DNA of the CDR3: TGTGCCAGCTCACCGAAACCCCGGGGTATGACCCAAGAGACCCAGTACTTC. Translating gives CASSPKPRGMTQETQYF.

CDR3 protein: CTSSQVGDRGEGNVGPQHF. CDR3 bases: TGCACCAGCAGCCAAGTTGGGGACAGGGGAGAGGGAAACGTTGGGCCCCAGCATTTT. V gene TRBV1 combines with J gene TRBJ1-5; the tabulated D call, TRBD1, remains unverified against the DNA. TRBV1 has pseudogene status. The CDR3 covers 19 residues.

The chain carries TRBV6-6 and TRBJ1-2; D unclear. Germline-derived CDR1 and CDR2 are MNHNY and SVGAGI (reference sequence). This CDR3 contains 14 residues. Trimming removed 2 bases from V and 2 bases from J, with 9 bases in between. The CDR3 loop reads CASSYMEENYGYTF. The CDR3 DNA sequence: TGTGCCAGCAGTTACATGGAGGAAAACTATGGCTACACCTTC.

This chain joins TRBV9 and TRBJ2-1, with TRBD2 as a possible D gene (6 bases). The CDR3 sequence is 17 residues long. Per germline, CDR1 SGDLS and CDR2 YYNGEE. With 1 base removed from V and 0 bases from J, the gap between germline ends came to 14 bases. The CDR3 spells CASSVSLGAGSYNEQFF. In DNA, the CDR3 is TGTGCCAGCAGCGTAAGTCTCGGAGCGGGCTCCTACAATGAGCAGTTCTTC.

This clone appeared a few times. The rearrangement links TRBV4-1 to TRBJ1-3; 7 bases are shared with TRBD1. J was trimmed by 4 bases and V by 4 bases; bases with no gene match: 10. The CDR3 has 16 amino acids. Germline values: CDR1 MGHRA, CDR2 YSYEKL. The CDR3 is CASSPLTGARGNTIYF. The DNA of the CDR3 is TGCGCCAGCAGCCCCCTTACAGGGGCGAGGGGAAACACCATATATTTT.

The chain has TRBV9 and TRBJ2-3; TRBD2 matches at 8 bases. Per germline, CDR1 SGDLS and CDR2 YYNGEE. J lost 0 bases, V lost 0 bases, and 6 bases had no gene match. This CDR3 is 17 amino acids long. Here the CDR3 DNA reads TGTGCCAGCAGCGTAGACCCCCTAGCGGGTAGCACAGATACGCAGTATTTT. Amino acid sequence: CASSVDPLAGSTDTQYF.

The chain links TRBV7-9 to TRBJ1-2; 7 bases map to TRBD1. The germline V gene has CDR1 SEHNR and CDR2 FQNEAQ (reference sequence). Unmatched junction bases numbered 11, after V lost 0 bases and J lost 4 bases. This CDR3 is 17 amino acids long. The chain's CDR3 is CASSLATGTAGGYGYTF. For the CDR3, the DNA is TGTGCCAGCAGCTTAGCGACAGGGACGGCGGGGGGCTATGGCTACACCTTC.

This chain links TRBV6-5 with TRBJ2-1; 12 bases align to TRBD2. The CDR3 has 14 amino acids. V shed 3 bases, J shed 8 bases, and the junction held 2 bases outside the gene matches. Germline CDR1 MNHEY, CDR2 SVGAGI. CDR3 protein: CASSYLAGGDEQFF. The CDR3 DNA reads as TGTGCCAGCAGTTATCTAGCGGGAGGGGATGAGCAGTTCTTC.

J is TRBJ1-5 and V is TRBV19; D uncertain. Germline-derived CDR1 and CDR2 are LNHDA and SQIVND (reference sequence). The CDR3 has 14 residues. V was pared by 2 bases and J by 2 bases, with 7 bases between. The CDR3 spells CASSIRGGNQPQHF. CDR3 sequence (DNA): TGTGCCAGTAGTATACGGGGTGGCAATCAGCCCCAGCATTTT.

The CDR3 bases are TGTGCCAGCAGTGACCGGGGGTGGCCCTACGAGCAGTACTTC. It encodes CASSDRGWPYEQYF. The V and J genes are TRBV2 and TRBJ2-7; D possibly corresponds to TRBD2 (6 bases). The CDR3 runs to 14 residues. Germline V gene sequence: CDR1 SNHLY, CDR2 FYNNEI. The V and J ends lost 3 bases and 2 bases respectively, with 11 bases between them.

Concerning this clone: This sample includes further DNA sequences coding for the same CDR3. The rearrangement joins TRBV4-1 to TRBJ2-7, with 7 bases aligning to TRBD1. Germline lookup yields CDR1 MGHRA and CDR2 YSYEKL. CDR3 length: 16 residues. V was clipped by 2 bases and J by 0 bases; unmatched bases: 7. The CDR3 protein is CASSQPGQVSSYEQYF. The CDR3 coding sequence is TGCGCCAGCAGCCAACCCGGACAGGTGAGCTCCTACGAGCAGTACTTC.

This sequence joins TRBV2 and TRBJ2-3, with 7 bases fitting TRBD1. J was trimmed by 0 bases and V by 4 bases; bases with no gene match: 4. Germline V lookup: CDR1 SNHLY, CDR2 FYNNEI. The CDR3 consists of 15 residues. CDR3 coding DNA: TGTGCCAGCAGTGCCAGACAGGGAAGCACAGATACGCAGTATTTT. Protein product: CASSARQGSTDTQYF.

In this sample, this clone turned up once. At the DNA level, this CDR3 is encoded by other sequences in the same sample as well. V and J are TRBV6-5 and TRBJ2-7; a weak D match, TRBD1 (5 bases). Deletions cut 0 bases from V and 0 bases from J, with 6 bases between. Per germline, CDR1 MNHEY and CDR2 SVGAGI. This CDR3 is built from 14 residues. This chain's CDR3 is CASSYSQGSYEQYF. The CDR3 coding sequence is TGTGCCAGCAGTTACTCGCAGGGCTCCTACGAGCAGTACTTC.

The chain carries TRBV2 and TRBJ2-3; a possible D gene is TRBD2 (6 bases). Trimming stripped 11 bases from V and 6 bases from J, with 21 bases between. Germline V gene lookup returns CDR1 SNHLY and CDR2 FYNNEI. The CDR3 has 14 residues. The CDR3 DNA follows: TGTGCCGGTGCCGGGACTGGGCCGTCGGATACGCAGTATTTT. The encoded protein is CAGAGTGPSDTQYF. Drawing the rest from reference TRBV2 and TRBJ2-3, the complete variable domain is EPEVTQTPSHQVTQMGQEVILRCVPISNHLYFYWYRQILGQKVEFLVSFYNNEISEKSEIFDDQFSVERPDGSNFTLKIRSTKLEDSAMYFCAGAGTGPSDTQYFGPGTRLTVL.

This chain links TRBV2 with TRBJ1-6; no firm D call. Trimming took 2 bases from V and 7 from J, leaving 6 bases between them. CDR1 is SNHLY and CDR2 is FYNNEI in the germline V gene. The length of the CDR3 is 13 residues. CDR3 loop: CASSERVNSPLHF. The CDR3 DNA is TGTGCCAGCAGTGAACGGGTCAATTCACCCCTCCACTTT. The variable domain in full, with the rest retrieved from reference TRBV2 and TRBJ1-6, is EPEVTQTPSHQVTQMGQEVILRCVPISNHLYFYWYRQILGQKVEFLVSFYNNEISEKSEIFDDQFSVERPDGSNFTLKIRSTKLEDSAMYFCASSERVNSPLHFGNGTRLTVT.

This clone was seen only a few times. J is TRBJ2-2 and V is TRBV11-2, with D possibly matching TRBD2 (6 bases). CDR1 is SGHAT, CDR2 FQNNGV, per germline. Trimming removed 5 bases at V and 5 bases at J, with 12 bases between. The CDR3 is 14 residues long. The CDR3 region has the DNA TGTGCCAGCAGCCTGCTAGCGAGTACCGGGGAGCTGTTTTTT. Protein sequence: CASSLLASTGELFF.

This chain links TRBV9 with TRBJ2-5; the D gene is possibly TRBD2 (6 bases). Germline V CDR1 and CDR2: SGDLS, YYNGEE. With 4 bases removed from V and 5 bases from J, the gap between germline ends came to 24 bases. The CDR3 contains 17 residues. Written as DNA, the CDR3 is TGTGCCAGCAGCAGTAGAAAGGCAGGGTCTGGGAGGGAGACCCAGTACTTC. This encodes CASSSRKAGSGRETQYF.

The chain links TRBV7-9 to TRBJ1-1; TRBD1 aligns across 7 bases. V was clipped by 4 bases and J by 1 base; unmatched bases: 6. Germline-derived CDR1 and CDR2 are SEHNR and FQNEAQ (reference sequence). The length of the CDR3 is 15 residues. CDR3 loop: CASSSRQGENTEAFF. CDR3 DNA sequence: TGTGCCAGCAGCTCGAGACAGGGTGAGAACACTGAAGCTTTCTTT.

This chain connects TRBV25-1 to TRBJ2-7; 8 bases match TRBD1. CDR1 and CDR2 (germline): MGHDK, SYGVNS. J was trimmed by 5 bases and V by 8 bases; bases with no gene match: 8. This CDR3 is built from 13 residues. Here the CDR3 DNA reads TGTGCCAGCTTCTCGACAGGGGTCAACGAGCAGTACTTC. This codes for CASFSTGVNEQYF.

This chain uses TRBV19 with TRBJ2-1; D is perhaps TRBD2 (6 bases). CDR3 size: 16 residues. The germline V gene has CDR1 LNHDA and CDR2 SQIVND (reference sequence). V lost 5 bases, J lost 2 bases, and 16 bases lay in between. The CDR3 coding sequence is TGTGCCAGTAGTTCTAGGTTCACGGGGGCCTACAATGAGCAGTTCTTC. This gives the protein CASSSRFTGAYNEQFF.

This rearrangement joins TRBV11-1 to TRBJ1-5; D perhaps matches TRBD1 (6 bases). The CDR3 contains 13 residues. V was clipped by 1 base and J by 5 bases, with 6 bases between them. CDR1 and CDR2 from the germline V gene are SGHAT and FQDESV (reference sequence). Written as DNA, the CDR3 is TGTGCCAGCAGCTTAGACAGGGATCAGCCCCAGCATTTT. Protein sequence: CASSLDRDQPQHF.

The chain recombines TRBV3-1 (or the pseudogene TRBV3-2) with TRBJ2-2; D unresolved. The CDR3 totals 15 residues. Germline V CDR1 and CDR2: LGHDT, YNNKEL (reference sequence). V dropped 3 bases and J dropped 5 bases, with 13 bases sitting between them. CDR3: CASSHRWQVTGELFF. The CDR3 DNA follows: TGTGCCAGCAGCCATCGATGGCAGGTGACCGGGGAGCTGTTTTTT.

The genes are TRBV11-2 and TRBJ1-1, with D possibly TRBD1 on 6 matching bases. Trimming removed 5 bases at V and 2 bases at J, with 15 bases between. CDR3 length: 15 amino acids. CDR1 is SGHAT, CDR2 FQNNGV, per germline. In DNA form, the CDR3 reads TGTGCCAGCAGCCCATCCGGACAGCTAAACACTGAAGCTTTCTTT. Translation gives CASSPSGQLNTEAFF.

This chain links TRBV5-1 with TRBJ2-1, with TRBD1 identical over 10 bases. Germline V gene lookup returns CDR1 SGHRS and CDR2 YFSETQ. CDR3 size: 16 residues. V lost 0 bases, J lost 10 bases, and 10 bases stayed unmatched. In DNA, the CDR3 is TGCGCCAGCAGCTTGGTGGGCGACAGGGGGCGCGGGGAGCAGTTCTTC. Encoded protein: CASSLVGDRGRGEQFF.

The sample holds one count of this clone. The J gene is TRBJ2-4, the V gene TRBV19, with TRBD1 matching over 9 bases. Germline CDR1 is LNHDA and CDR2 is SQIVND (reference sequence). V lost 5 bases to trimming and J lost 0 bases; unmatched junction nucleotides: 8. The CDR3 has 17 residues. The CDR3 DNA follows: TGTGCCAGTAGTGAGGCCGGGACAGGGATAGCCAAAAACATTCAGTACTTC. This codes for CASSEAGTGIAKNIQYF.

The rearrangement joins TRBV18 to TRBJ2-3; TRBD1 might be the D (6 bases). Germline CDR1 is KGHSH and CDR2 is LQKENI. With 3 bases removed from V and 2 bases from J, the gap between germline ends came to 9 bases. The CDR3 totals 14 residues. CDR3 nucleotides: TGTGCCAGCTCACCTCCAGGGGCCACAGATACGCAGTATTTT. Translating gives CASSPPGATDTQYF.